This T cell receptor beta chain was found in a study of T cells after posttransplantation cyclophosphamide. Overall study findings and caveats: Blood and skin or GI T cell repertoires showed limited TRB overlap. Donor CD8+ memory clones often dominated recipient blood repertoires at later times. After PTCy, TRB diversity resembled that of CNI/methotrexate controls.

This clone has ten or more counts. Antigen specificity is unknown. Repertoires were generated with immunoSEQ multiplex PCR, while TCRdb's copy carries only in-frame clones and drops some. The sample includes 30,000 to 50,000 clones, none of them occurring once. This related bone marrow graft donor gave peripheral blood on the day of marrow donation. V shed 0 bases and J shed 0 bases, with 9 bases lying between them. CDR1 and CDR2 (germline): MNHEY, SMNVEV (reference sequence). The length of the CDR3 is 16 residues. The chain uses TRBV27 and TRBJ1-3; D perhaps matches TRBD1 (5 bases). The sequenced sample was PBMCs. The receptor's source is a woman in her forties or fifties in good health and a related stem cell transplant donor. The CDR3 DNA is TGTGCCAGCAGTTTATCGCGGGACCTCTCTGGAAACACCATATATTTT. It is translated as CASSLSRDLSGNTIYF.